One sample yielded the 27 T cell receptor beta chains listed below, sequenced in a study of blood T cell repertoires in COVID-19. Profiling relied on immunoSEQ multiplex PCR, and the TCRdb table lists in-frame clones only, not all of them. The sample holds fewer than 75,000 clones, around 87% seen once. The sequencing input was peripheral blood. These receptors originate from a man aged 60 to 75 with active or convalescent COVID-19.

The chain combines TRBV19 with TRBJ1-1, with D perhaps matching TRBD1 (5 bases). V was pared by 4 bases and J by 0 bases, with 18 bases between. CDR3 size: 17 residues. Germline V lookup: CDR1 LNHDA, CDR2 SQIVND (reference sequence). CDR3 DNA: TGTGCCAGTAGTACCCCCCTCCGTGGGGCCCTGAACACTGAAGCTTTCTTT. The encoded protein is CASSTPLRGALNTEAFF.

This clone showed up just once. CDR3 protein: CASSLDMYSEAFF. CDR3 DNA sequence: TGTGCCAGCAGCTTAGATATGTACTCTGAAGCTTTCTTT. The chain joins TRBV11-2 to TRBJ1-1; D gene ambiguous. Trimming took off 0 bases at V and 6 bases at J, with 8 bases between the two ends. Germline CDR1 is SGHAT and CDR2 is FQNNGV. This CDR3 spans 13 amino acids.

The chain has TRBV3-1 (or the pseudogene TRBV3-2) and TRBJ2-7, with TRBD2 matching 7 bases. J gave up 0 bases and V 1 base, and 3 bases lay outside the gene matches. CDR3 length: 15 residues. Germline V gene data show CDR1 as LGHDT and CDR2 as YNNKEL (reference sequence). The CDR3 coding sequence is TGTGCCAGCAGCCAAGCCACGGGGGGCTCCTACGAGCAGTACTTC. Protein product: CASSQATGGSYEQYF.

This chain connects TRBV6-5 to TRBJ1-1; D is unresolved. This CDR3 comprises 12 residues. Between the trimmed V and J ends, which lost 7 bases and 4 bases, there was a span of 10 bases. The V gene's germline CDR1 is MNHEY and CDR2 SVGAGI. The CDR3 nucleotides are TGTGCCAGCATGAAGGAGAGCACTGAAGCTTTCTTT. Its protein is CASMKESTEAFF.

The CDR3 bases are TGTGCCAGCAGTTTAATTTCGCAGGGTGGAATTTCACCCCTCCACTTT. Translating it yields CASSLISQGGISPLHF. The gene calls are TRBV27 and TRBJ1-6, with a weak D call TRBD1 (5 bases). There are 16 residues in the CDR3. Germline CDR1 and CDR2: MNHEY and SMNVEV (reference sequence). Trimming cost V 2 bases and J 9 bases, with 17 bases left between them.

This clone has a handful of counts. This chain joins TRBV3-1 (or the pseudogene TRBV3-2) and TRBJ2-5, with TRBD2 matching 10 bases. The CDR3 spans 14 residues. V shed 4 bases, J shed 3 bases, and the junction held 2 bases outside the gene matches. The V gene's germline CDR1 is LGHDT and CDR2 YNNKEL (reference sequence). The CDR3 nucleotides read TGTGCCAGCAGCCTAGGACTAGCGGAAGAGACCCAGTACTTC. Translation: CASSLGLAEETQYF.

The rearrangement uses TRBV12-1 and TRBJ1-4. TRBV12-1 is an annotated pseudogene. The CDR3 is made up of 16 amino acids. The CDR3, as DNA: TGTGCCAGCAGCGTAGGGAGGGGCAAAGTTAATGAAAAACTGTTTTTT. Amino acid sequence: CASSVGRGKVNEKLFF.

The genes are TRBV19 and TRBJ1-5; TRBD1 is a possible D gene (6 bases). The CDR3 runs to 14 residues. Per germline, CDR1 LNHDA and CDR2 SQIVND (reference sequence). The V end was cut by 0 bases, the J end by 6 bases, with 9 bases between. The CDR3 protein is CASSIDQGSQPQHF. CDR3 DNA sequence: TGTGCCAGTAGTATAGATCAGGGGTCTCAGCCCCAGCATTTT.

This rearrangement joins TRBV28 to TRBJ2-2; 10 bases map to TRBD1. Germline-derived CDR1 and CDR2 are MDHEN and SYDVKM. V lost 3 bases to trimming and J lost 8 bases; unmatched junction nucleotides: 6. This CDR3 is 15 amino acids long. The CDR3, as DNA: TGTGCCAGCAGTTTCCGACAGGGGGCGAGTGGGGAGCTGTTTTTT. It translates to CASSFRQGASGELFF.

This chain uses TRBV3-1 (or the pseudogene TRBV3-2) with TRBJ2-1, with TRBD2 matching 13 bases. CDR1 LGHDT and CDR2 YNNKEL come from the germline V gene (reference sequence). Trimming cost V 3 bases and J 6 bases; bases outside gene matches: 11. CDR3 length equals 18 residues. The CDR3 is CASSQNQLAGGPVNEQFF. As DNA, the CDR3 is TGTGCCAGCAGCCAGAACCAACTAGCGGGGGGGCCGGTCAATGAGCAGTTCTTC.

The CDR3 loop reads CASRVGLAGVSYEQYF. The CDR3 nucleotides are TGTGCCAGCAGGGTTGGACTAGCGGGAGTCTCGTACGAGCAGTACTTC. The chain employs TRBV11-2 and TRBJ2-7, with 13 bases fitting TRBD2. V shed 6 bases and J 4 bases; nucleotides not matched to a gene: 9. This CDR3 is built from 16 residues. Germline CDR1 reads SGHAT; CDR2 reads FQNNGV.

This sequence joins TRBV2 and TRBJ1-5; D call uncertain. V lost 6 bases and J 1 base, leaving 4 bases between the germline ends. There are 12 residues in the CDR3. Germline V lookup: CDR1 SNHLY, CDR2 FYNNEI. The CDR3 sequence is CASRTSNQPQHF. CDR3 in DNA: TGTGCCAGCAGGACAAGCAATCAGCCCCAGCATTTT. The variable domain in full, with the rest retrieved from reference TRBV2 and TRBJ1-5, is EPEVTQTPSHQVTQMGQEVILRCVPISNHLYFYWYRQILGQKVEFLVSFYNNEISEKSEIFDDQFSVERPDGSNFTLKIRSTKLEDSAMYFCASRTSNQPQHFGDGTRLSIL.

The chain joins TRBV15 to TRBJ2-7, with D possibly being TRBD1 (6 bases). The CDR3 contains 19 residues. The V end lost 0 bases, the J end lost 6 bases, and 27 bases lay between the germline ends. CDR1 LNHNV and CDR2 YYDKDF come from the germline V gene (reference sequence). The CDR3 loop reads CATSRDRGTTGTISSEQYF. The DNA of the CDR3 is TGTGCCACCAGCAGAGATCGAGGAACAACCGGGACAATTTCTTCCGAGCAGTACTTC.

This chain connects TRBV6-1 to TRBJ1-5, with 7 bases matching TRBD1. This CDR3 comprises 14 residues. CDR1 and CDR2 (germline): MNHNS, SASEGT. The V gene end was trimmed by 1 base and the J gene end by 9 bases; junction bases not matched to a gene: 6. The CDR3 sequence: CASSEEGGQWPQHF. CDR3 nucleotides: TGTGCCAGCAGTGAAGAAGGGGGCCAGTGGCCCCAGCATTTT.

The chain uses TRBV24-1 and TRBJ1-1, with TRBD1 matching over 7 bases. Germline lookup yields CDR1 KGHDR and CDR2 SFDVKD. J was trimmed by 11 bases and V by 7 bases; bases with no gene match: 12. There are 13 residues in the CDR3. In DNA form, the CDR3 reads TGTGCCACCAGGGGGACAGCGTCTGAAGTGGCTTTCTTT. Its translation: CATRGTASEVAFF.

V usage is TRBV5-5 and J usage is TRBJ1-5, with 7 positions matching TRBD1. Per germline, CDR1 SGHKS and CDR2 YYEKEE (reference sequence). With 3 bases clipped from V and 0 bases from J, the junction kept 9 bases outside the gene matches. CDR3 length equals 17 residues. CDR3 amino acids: CASSSGGDSYSNQPQHF. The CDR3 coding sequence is TGTGCCAGCAGCTCTGGAGGGGACAGTTATAGCAATCAGCCCCAGCATTTT.

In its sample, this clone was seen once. The CDR3 bases are TGTGCCAGCTCACCCAGGGTTCTTCAATATGGCTACACCTTC. Its translation: CASSPRVLQYGYTF. The rearrangement uses TRBV18 and TRBJ1-2, with D possibly being TRBD1 (5 bases). Trimming removed 3 bases from V and 5 bases from J, with 13 bases in between. The CDR3 is made up of 14 amino acids. Germline lookup yields CDR1 KGHSH and CDR2 LQKENI.

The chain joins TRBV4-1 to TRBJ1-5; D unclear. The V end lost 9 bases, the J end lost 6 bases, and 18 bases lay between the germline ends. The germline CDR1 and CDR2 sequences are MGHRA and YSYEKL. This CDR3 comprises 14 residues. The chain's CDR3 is CASSAREGSQPQHF. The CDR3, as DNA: TGCGCCAGTTCGGCACGGGAGGGCAGTCAGCCCCAGCATTTT.

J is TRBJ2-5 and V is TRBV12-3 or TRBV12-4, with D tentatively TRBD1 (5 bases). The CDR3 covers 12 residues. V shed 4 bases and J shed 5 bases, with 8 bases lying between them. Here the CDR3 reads CASSSRVETQYF. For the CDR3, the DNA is TGTGCCAGCAGTTCCAGGGTTGAGACCCAGTACTTC.

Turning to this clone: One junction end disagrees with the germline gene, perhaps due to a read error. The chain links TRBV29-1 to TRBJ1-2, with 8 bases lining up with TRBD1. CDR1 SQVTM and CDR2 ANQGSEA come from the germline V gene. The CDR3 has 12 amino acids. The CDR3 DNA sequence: TGCAGCGTTGAAATTTCAGGGGGCAACTTCTTCTTC. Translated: CSVEISGGNFFF.

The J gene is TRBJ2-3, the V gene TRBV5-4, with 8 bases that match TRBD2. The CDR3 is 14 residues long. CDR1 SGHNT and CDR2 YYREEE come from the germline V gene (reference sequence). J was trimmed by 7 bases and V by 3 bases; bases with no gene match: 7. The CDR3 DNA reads TGTGCCAGCAGCTACCGGGGGGGATCTTATACGCAGTATTTT. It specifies CASSYRGGSYTQYF.

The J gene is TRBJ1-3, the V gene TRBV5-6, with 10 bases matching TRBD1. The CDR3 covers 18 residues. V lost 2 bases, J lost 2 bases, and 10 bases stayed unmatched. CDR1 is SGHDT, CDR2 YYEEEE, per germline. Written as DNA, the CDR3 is TGTGCCAGCAGCTTTCGACAGGGGGCGTTAAACGCTGGAAACACCATATATTTT. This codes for CASSFRQGALNAGNTIYF.

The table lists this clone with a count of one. CDR3 nucleotide sequence: TGTGCCACCAGTGATTTGGGGCAGCGGGAAGCTTTCTTT. This sequence encodes CATSDLGQREAFF. The rearrangement joins TRBV24-1 to TRBJ1-1; unclear D gene. The germline V and J ends were trimmed by 0 bases and 8 bases, with 9 bases remaining between them. There are 13 residues in the CDR3. CDR1 is KGHDR and CDR2 is SFDVKD in the germline V gene.

CDR3 bases: TGTGCCAGCAGCCAAGGGACTAGAAACAATGAGCAGTTCTTC. It is translated as CASSQGTRNNEQFF. The genes are TRBV4-2 and TRBJ2-1; 7 bases are shared with TRBD2. Per germline, CDR1 LGHNA and CDR2 YNFKEQ. This CDR3 has 14 amino acids. J was trimmed by 5 bases and V by 1 base; bases with no gene match: 2.

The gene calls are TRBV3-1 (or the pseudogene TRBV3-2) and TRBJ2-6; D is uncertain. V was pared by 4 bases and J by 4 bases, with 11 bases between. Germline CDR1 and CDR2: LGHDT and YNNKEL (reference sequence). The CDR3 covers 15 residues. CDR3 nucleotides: TGTGCCAGCAGCCCCACTAATCGGGGGGCCAACGTCCTGACTTTC. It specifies CASSPTNRGANVLTF.

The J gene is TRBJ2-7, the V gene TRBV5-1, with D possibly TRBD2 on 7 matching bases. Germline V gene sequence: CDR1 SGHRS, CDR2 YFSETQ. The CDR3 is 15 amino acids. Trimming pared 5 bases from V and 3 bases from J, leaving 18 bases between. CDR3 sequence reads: CASSPRGGAGYEQYF. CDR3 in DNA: TGCGCCAGCAGTCCACGTGGGGGGGCCGGCTACGAGCAGTACTTC.

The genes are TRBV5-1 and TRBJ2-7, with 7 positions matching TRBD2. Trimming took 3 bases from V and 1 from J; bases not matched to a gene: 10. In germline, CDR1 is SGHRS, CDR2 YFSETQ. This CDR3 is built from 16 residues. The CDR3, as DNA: TGCGCCAGCAGCTCGAGTAGCGGGCAAGCTTCCTACGAGCAGTACTTC. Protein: CASSSSSGQASYEQYF.